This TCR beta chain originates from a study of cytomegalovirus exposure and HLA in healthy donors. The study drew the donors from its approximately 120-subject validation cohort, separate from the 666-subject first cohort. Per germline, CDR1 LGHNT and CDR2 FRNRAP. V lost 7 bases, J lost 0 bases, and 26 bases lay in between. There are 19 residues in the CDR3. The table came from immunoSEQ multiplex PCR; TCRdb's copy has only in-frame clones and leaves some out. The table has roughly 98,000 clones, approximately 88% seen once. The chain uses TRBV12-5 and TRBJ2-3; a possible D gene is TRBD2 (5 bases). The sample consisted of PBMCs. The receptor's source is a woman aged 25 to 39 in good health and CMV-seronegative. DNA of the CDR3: TGTGCTAGTGCCCTACAACCCCTGGGGAGCCTACCTAGCACAGATACGCAGTATTTT. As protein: CASALQPLGSLPSTDTQYF. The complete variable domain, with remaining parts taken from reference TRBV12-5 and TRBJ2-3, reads DARVTQTPRHKVTEMGQEVTMRCQPILGHNTVFWYRQTMMQGLELLAYFRNRAPLDDSGMPKDRFSAEMPDATLATLKIQPSEPRDSAVYFCASALQPLGSLPSTDTQYFGPGTRLTVL.